Following are 10 T cell receptor beta chains from one sample sequenced in a study of blood T cell repertoires in COVID-19. Some clones are missing from TCRdb's copy, which holds only in-frame ones; the method was immunoSEQ multiplex PCR. The data hold about 46,000 clones, with 88% observed a single time. The source material was peripheral blood. The receptors come from a man aged 45 to 65 with active COVID-19.

The V gene is TRBV9, the J gene TRBJ1-5; the match to TRBD1 covers 9 bases. The CDR3 runs to 16 residues. With 4 bases clipped from V and 3 bases from J, the junction kept 8 bases outside the gene matches. CDR1 and CDR2 from the germline V gene are SGDLS and YYNGEE. Here the CDR3 reads CASSLGGTGHNQPQHF. As DNA, the CDR3 is TGTGCCAGCAGCCTAGGGGGGACAGGGCACAATCAGCCCCAGCATTTT.

The V call is TRBV9, the J call TRBJ2-3; the match to TRBD2 covers 7 bases. Per germline, CDR1 SGDLS and CDR2 YYNGEE. V was clipped by 8 bases and J by 4 bases; unmatched bases: 19. CDR3 length: 17 amino acids. CDR3: CASSGGLRTSRPDTQYF. In nucleotides, the CDR3 is TGTGCCAGTTCGGGGGGACTTAGGACCTCGAGGCCAGATACGCAGTATTTT.

The J gene is TRBJ2-1, the V gene TRBV27; perhaps TRBD2 as D (6 bases). Looked up from germline, CDR1 is MNHEY and CDR2 is SMNVEV (reference sequence). This CDR3 is built from 17 residues. V was cut by 2 bases and J by 2 bases, with 16 bases left in between. The CDR3 nucleotides are TGTGCCAGCAGTTTAGGGGGAGGCGGCCCCCCCTACAATGAGCAGTTCTTC. Amino acids: CASSLGGGGPPYNEQFF.

This clone has only a few counts. This chain connects TRBV10-1 to TRBJ1-4, with 11 bases lining up with TRBD1. CDR1 and CDR2 (germline): WNHNN, SYGVQD (reference sequence). This CDR3 is 17 amino acids long. V shed 2 bases, J shed 5 bases, and the junction held 7 bases outside the gene matches. This chain's CDR3 is CASSEAPGQGANEKLFF. In nucleotides, the CDR3 is TGCGCCAGCAGTGAGGCTCCCGGACAGGGGGCAAATGAAAAACTGTTTTTT.

This clone came up once. The rearrangement joins TRBV14 to TRBJ1-4; no definite D call. CDR1 and CDR2 from the germline V gene are SGHDN and FVKESK. CDR3 length equals 16 residues. Trimming cost V 0 bases and J 0 bases, with 8 bases left between them. CDR3 DNA sequence: TGTGCCAGCAGCCAAGATCCGGGGTCAACTAATGAAAAACTGTTTTTT. This translates into CASSQDPGSTNEKLFF.

This clone appeared a few times. The chain is built from TRBV5-6 and TRBJ2-7, with D unclear. The length of the CDR3 is 14 residues. Trimming left V 0 bases short and J 9 bases short, with 16 bases between. The germline V gene encodes CDR1 SGHDT and CDR2 YYEEEE. This CDR3 is CASSLGRLFLGQYF. The CDR3, as DNA: TGTGCCAGCAGCTTGGGCAGATTGTTCCTTGGGCAGTACTTC.

This clone was seen only once. The chain uses TRBV19 and TRBJ2-3, with 11 bases identical to TRBD1. The CDR3 runs 14 residues. The germline V gene has CDR1 LNHDA and CDR2 SQIVND (reference sequence). V trimming: 4 bases; J trimming: 9 bases; junction bases outside the gene matches: 6. CDR3 loop: CASSTGQGGRTQYF. For the CDR3, the DNA is TGTGCCAGTAGTACGGGACAGGGGGGACGGACGCAGTATTTT.

V and J are TRBV6-4 and TRBJ1-2; 8 positions match TRBD1. Trimming removed 0 bases from V and 4 bases from J; junction bases left unmatched: 1. CDR3 size: 14 residues. Germline CDR1 and CDR2: MRHNA and SNTAGT. The CDR3 DNA sequence: TGTGCCAGCAGTGACTCGGGACAGGTCTATGGCTACACCTTC. Translated: CASSDSGQVYGYTF.

V and J are TRBV13 and TRBJ1-2, with D uncertain. The CDR3 has 15 residues. V was cut by 6 bases and J by 0 bases, with 14 bases left in between. Germline assignment: CDR1 PRHDT and CDR2 FYEKMQ (reference sequence). The CDR3: CASRSLREANYGYTF. For the CDR3, the DNA is TGTGCCAGCAGATCATTAAGAGAAGCTAACTATGGCTACACCTTC.

The table lists this clone with a count of one. The rearrangement joins TRBV9 to TRBJ2-3; possibly TRBD1 for D (5 bases). Germline CDR1 is SGDLS and CDR2 is YYNGEE. The CDR3 sequence is 16 residues long. Trimming removed 4 bases from V and 4 bases from J, with 19 bases in between. CDR3 DNA: TGTGCCAGCAGCCCGCGAAGTGGCCAGGGCGCAGATACGCAGTATTTT. This translates into CASSPRSGQGADTQYF.